What follows are 7 T cell receptor beta chains derived from one specimen sequenced in a study of blood T cell repertoires in COVID-19. The repertoire was sequenced with immunoSEQ multiplex PCR; TCRdb's copy has only in-frame clones and lacks some. This table has approximately 75,000 clones, 65% to 90% appearing once. Sequencing was done on a sample of peripheral blood. The receptor source for this set is an elderly man with COVID-19, enrolled during active disease.

The chain links TRBV10-3 to TRBJ1-2; weak D call: TRBD1 (5 bases). This CDR3 region has 14 residues. The germline gives CDR1 ENHRY, CDR2 SYGVKD. V was cut by 10 bases and J by 3 bases, with 18 bases left in between. The CDR3, as DNA: TGTGCCACAAAGGGGCAGGCGGGAGACTATGGCTACACCTTC. Translation gives CATKGQAGDYGYTF.

This clone was observed a few times. The V gene is TRBV11-1, the J gene TRBJ1-1, with no clear D. V was pared by 5 bases and J by 2 bases, with 12 bases between. The CDR3 is 14 residues long. Germline V gives CDR1 SGHAT, CDR2 FQDESV (reference sequence). CDR3 coding DNA: TGTGCCAGCAGCCTGGACGGACTAAACACTGAAGCTTTCTTT. Encoded protein: CASSLDGLNTEAFF.

The chain carries TRBV12-3 or TRBV12-4 and TRBJ2-7, with 7 bases fitting TRBD1. V was clipped by 6 bases and J by 7 bases; unmatched bases: 9. This CDR3 comprises 13 residues. The CDR3 sequence is CASSLDRASEQYF. In DNA form, the CDR3 reads TGTGCCAGCAGCCTCGACAGGGCATCAGAGCAGTACTTC.

This clone was detected once. V gene TRBV5-1 combines with J gene TRBJ2-7, with 7 bases identical to TRBD1. The CDR3 totals 13 residues. Looked up from germline, CDR1 is SGHRS and CDR2 is YFSETQ. Trimming removed 4 bases from V and 4 bases from J; junction bases left unmatched: 5. CDR3 sequence (DNA): TGCGCCAGCAGCCACGACAGGGCTTACGAGCAGTACTTC. Its translation: CASSHDRAYEQYF.

This clone was seen just once. V is TRBV6-6 and J is TRBJ2-2, with D unresolved. Germline loops: CDR1 MNHNY, CDR2 SVGAGI (reference sequence). The CDR3 extends over 17 amino acids. With 5 bases removed from V and 0 bases from J, the gap between germline ends came to 16 bases. The CDR3 loop reads CASSRSRNSANTGELFF. As DNA, the CDR3 is TGTGCCAGCAGTCGCTCTAGGAACTCCGCGAACACCGGGGAGCTGTTTTTT.

This chain uses TRBV5-1 with TRBJ2-7, with D possibly being TRBD2 (7 bases). The germline CDR1 and CDR2 sequences are SGHRS and YFSETQ. V shed 3 bases and J shed 4 bases, with 23 bases lying between them. This CDR3 region has 17 residues. The CDR3 sequence: CASSWSQRGGGRYEQYF. Here the CDR3 DNA reads TGCGCCAGCAGCTGGTCCCAACGGGGAGGGGGGCGGTACGAGCAGTACTTC.

The chain has TRBV7-2 and TRBJ1-4, with a tentative D call TRBD1 (6 bases). This CDR3 region has 15 residues. Germline V CDR1 and CDR2: SGHTA, FQGNSA. Trimming cost V 4 bases and J 5 bases, with 14 bases left between them. The CDR3 nucleotides read TGTGCCAGCAGCTGGAACAGGGCCGGGAATGAAAAACTGTTTTTT. Protein: CASSWNRAGNEKLFF.